This TCR beta chain comes out of a study of monozygotic twins with inflammatory bowel disease. CDR1 is SGHRS, CDR2 YFSETQ, per germline. This CDR3 is built from 13 residues. On this clonotype: Its antigen remains unknown.

Study results and limitations: None of the different T cell subtypes could be distinguished from one another. Some repertoire variability may stem from patients' differing immunosuppressive treatments.

TCRdb re-called the 5' RACE reads; one entry per CDR3 protein, DNA not given. This specimen shows 200,000 to 250,000 distinct CDR3 sequences; the ten leading clones hold roughly 7.7%. Every single donor had a roughly 2.5 ml blood sample drawn. Sequenced sample: blood. This receptor was taken from a human donor with ulcerative colitis or Crohn's disease, or a healthy co-twin of an affected twin (not recorded which). This sequence joins TRBV5-1 and TRBJ1-1; the D call of TRBD1 rests on TCRdb alone, since no DNA is present to check it. CDR3 sequence reads: CASSMQGNTEAFF.